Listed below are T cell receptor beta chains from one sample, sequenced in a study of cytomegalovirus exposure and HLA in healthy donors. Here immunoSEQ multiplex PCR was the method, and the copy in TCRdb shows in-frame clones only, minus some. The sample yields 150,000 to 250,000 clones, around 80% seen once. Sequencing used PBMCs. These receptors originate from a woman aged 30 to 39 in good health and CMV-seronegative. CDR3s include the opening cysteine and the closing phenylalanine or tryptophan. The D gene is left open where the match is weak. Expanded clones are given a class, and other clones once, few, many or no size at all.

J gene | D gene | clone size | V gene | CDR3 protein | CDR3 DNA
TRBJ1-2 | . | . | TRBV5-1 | CASSLVMGPGGYTF | TGCGCCAGCAGCTTGGTGATGGGGCCCGGAGGCTACACCTTC
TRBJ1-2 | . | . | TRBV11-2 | CASSLGPGVGYGYTF | TGTGCCAGCAGCTTAGGACCGGGGGTTGGCTATGGCTACACCTTC
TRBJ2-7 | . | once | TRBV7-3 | CATAGLGLYEQYF | TGTGCCACCGCGGGTTTAGGGCTCTACGAGCAGTACTTC
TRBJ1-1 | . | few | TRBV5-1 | CASSLGAGFDTEAFF | TGCGCCAGCAGCTTGGGGGCGGGGTTCGACACTGAAGCTTTCTTT
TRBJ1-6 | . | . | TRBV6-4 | CASYFGGQSSAVNSPLHF | TGTGCCAGCTATTTCGGGGGGCAGTCGTCCGCGGTGAATTCACCCCTCCACTTT
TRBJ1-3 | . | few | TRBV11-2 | CASSLGLGRGTTGNTIYF | TGTGCCAGCAGCTTAGGTTTGGGAAGGGGCACGACAGGAAACACCATATATTTT
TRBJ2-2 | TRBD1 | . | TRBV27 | CASSYRQGRNTGELFF | TGTGCCAGCAGCTACCGACAGGGAAGGAACACCGGGGAGCTGTTTTTT
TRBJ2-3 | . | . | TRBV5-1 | CASSRGAGGTDTQYF | TGCGCCAGCAGCCGGGGGGCAGGGGGCACAGATACGCAGTATTTT
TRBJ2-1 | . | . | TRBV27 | CASRRGDEQFF | TGTGCCAGCAGGCGAGGTGATGAGCAGTTCTTC
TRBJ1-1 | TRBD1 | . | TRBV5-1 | CASSRGQGVNTEAFF | TGCGCCAGCAGCCGGGGACAGGGGGTAAACACTGAAGCTTTCTTT
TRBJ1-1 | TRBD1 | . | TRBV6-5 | CASSYLAGGIGAFF | TGTGCCAGCAGTTACCTGGCAGGGGGCATCGGAGCTTTCTTT
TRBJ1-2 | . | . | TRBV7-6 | CASSLIPRDTNYGYTF | TGTGCCAGCAGCTTAATCCCCCGGGACACTAACTATGGCTACACCTTC
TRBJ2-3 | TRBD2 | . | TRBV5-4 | CASSLGAGRSPDTQYF | TGTGCCAGCAGCTTGGGAGCGGGGAGGAGTCCAGATACGCAGTATTTT
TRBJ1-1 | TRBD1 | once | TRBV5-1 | CASSLDGQGAEAFF | TGCGCCAGCAGCTTGGATGGACAGGGGGCTGAAGCTTTCTTT
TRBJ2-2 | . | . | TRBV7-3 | CASSATVAGTGELFF | TGTGCCAGCAGCGCCACAGTGGCGGGCACCGGGGAGCTGTTTTTT
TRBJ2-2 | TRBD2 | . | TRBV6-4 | CASSDGGANTGELFF | TGTGCCAGCAGTGACGGGGGGGCGAACACCGGGGAGCTGTTTTTT
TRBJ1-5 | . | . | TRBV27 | CASSLSWQANSNQPQHF | TGTGCCAGCAGTTTATCGTGGCAGGCGAATAGCAATCAGCCCCAGCATTTT
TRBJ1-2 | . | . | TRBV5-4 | CASSLGGDPVYGYTF | TGTGCCAGCAGCTTGGGGGGGGATCCCGTCTATGGCTACACCTTC
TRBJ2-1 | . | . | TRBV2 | CASSEAGRYNEQFF | TGTGCCAGCAGTGAAGCGGGCAGGTACAATGAGCAGTTCTTC
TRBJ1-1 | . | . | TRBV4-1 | CASSRDGRNTEAFF | TGCGCCAGCAGCCGGGATGGGAGAAACACTGAAGCTTTCTTT
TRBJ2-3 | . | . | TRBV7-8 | CASSFPSANTQYF | TGTGCCAGCAGCTTCCCTAGCGCGAATACGCAGTATTTT
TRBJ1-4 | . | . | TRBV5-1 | CASGPGGVNEKLFF | TGCGCCAGCGGCCCAGGAGGAGTTAATGAAAAACTGTTTTTT
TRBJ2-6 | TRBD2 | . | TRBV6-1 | CASSEERGTGANVLTF | TGTGCCAGCAGTGAAGAGCGGGGGACGGGGGCCAACGTCCTGACTTTC
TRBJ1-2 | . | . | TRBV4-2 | CASSQADSNYGYTF | TGTGCCAGCAGCCAAGCGGACAGTAACTATGGCTACACCTTC
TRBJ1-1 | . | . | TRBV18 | CASSPDLQGPSVAFF | TGTGCCAGCTCACCCGACTTACAGGGTCCGTCAGTCGCTTTCTTT
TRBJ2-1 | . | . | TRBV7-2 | CASSSQGYNEQFF | TGTGCCAGCAGCTCCCAGGGGTACAATGAGCAGTTCTTC
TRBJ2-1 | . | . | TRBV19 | CASTLTRGQGEQFF | TGTGCCAGTACCCTAACCCGTGGGCAGGGTGAGCAGTTCTTC
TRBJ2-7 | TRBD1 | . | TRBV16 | CASSQSRGPYEQYF | TGTGCCAGCAGCCAATCGAGGGGGCCATACGAGCAGTACTTC
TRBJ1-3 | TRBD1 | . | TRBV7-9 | CASSPPGQAPGNTIYF | TGTGCCAGCTCCCCCCCCGGACAGGCACCTGGAAACACCATATATTTT
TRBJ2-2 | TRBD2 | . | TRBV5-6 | CASSLLKAGDDTGELFF | TGTGCCAGCAGCTTGCTCAAAGCGGGAGATGACACCGGGGAGCTGTTTTTT
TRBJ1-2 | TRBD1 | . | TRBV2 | CASSESWVRGSGGYTF | TGTGCCAGCAGTGAATCTTGGGTCAGGGGGAGCGGAGGCTACACCTTC
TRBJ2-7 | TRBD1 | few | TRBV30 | CAWYGTGAQEQYF | TGTGCCTGGTACGGGACAGGGGCTCAGGAGCAGTACTTC
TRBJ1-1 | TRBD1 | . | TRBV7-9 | CASSPSPRDRPSEAFF | TGTGCCAGCAGCCCATCACCACGGGACAGGCCATCAGAAGCTTTCTTT
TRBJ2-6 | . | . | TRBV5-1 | CASSLDRAGANVLTF | TGCGCCAGCAGCTTGGACAGAGCCGGGGCCAACGTCCTGACTTTC
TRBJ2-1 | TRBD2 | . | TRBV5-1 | CASSLVLAEGYNEQFF | TGCGCCAGCAGCTTAGTCCTAGCGGAGGGGTACAATGAGCAGTTCTTC
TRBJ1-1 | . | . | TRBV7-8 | CASSFGYLNTEAFF | TGTGCCAGCAGCTTCGGTTACTTGAACACTGAAGCTTTCTTT
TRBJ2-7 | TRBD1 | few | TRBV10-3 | CAIGRDRDSEQYF | TGTGCCATTGGCCGGGACAGGGATAGCGAGCAGTACTTC
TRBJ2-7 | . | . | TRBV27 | CASSFGQGSYEQYF | TGTGCCAGCAGTTTTGGTCAGGGGTCCTACGAGCAGTACTTC
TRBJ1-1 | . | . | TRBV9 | CASSVVGGSRNTEAFF | TGTGCCAGCAGCGTAGTTGGCGGAAGTAGGAACACTGAAGCTTTCTTT
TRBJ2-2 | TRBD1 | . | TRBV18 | CASSPPGNRGRSGELFF | TGTGCCAGCTCACCACCGGGGAACAGGGGGCGAAGCGGGGAGCTGTTTTTT
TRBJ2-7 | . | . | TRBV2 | CASRSLDTSSYEQYF | TGTGCCAGCAGAAGTTTGGACACCAGCTCCTACGAGCAGTACTTC
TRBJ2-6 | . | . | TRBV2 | CASSGLSGANVLTF | TGTGCCAGCAGTGGACTCTCTGGGGCCAACGTCCTGACTTTC